The rows below give T cell receptor beta chains drawn from one sample of a study of response to subunit inactivated influenza vaccine. TCRdb reprocessed the RT-PCR reads with MiXCR, giving one entry per CDR3 protein. This repertoire shows fewer than 650,000 distinct CDR3 sequences, over 10% found once; its top ten account for roughly 14%. The source material was PBMCs from blood, sampled roughly 45 days after vaccination. Receptors originate from a man in his fifties who received an inactivated influenza vaccine. Each CDR3 is given with its conserved first and last residue. A D gene is named only where the DNA matches it firmly. Rows give clone size only sometimes, using once, few, many, or a class for an expanded clone.

J gene: TRBJ2-5
clone size: .
V gene: TRBV6-5
D gene: TRBD2
CDR3 DNA: TGTGCCAGCAGTTACGAAGGGACTAGCAGGCCGGCAGAGACCCAGTACTTC
CDR3 protein: CASSYEGTSRPAETQYF

J gene: TRBJ2-7
clone size: few
V gene: TRBV27
D gene: TRBD1
CDR3 DNA: TGTGCCAGCAGTTCCTTTCTGAGACGTCCCGGGACAGGGGCCACCGGGTTGAGCTTC
CDR3 protein: CASSSFLRRPGTGATGLSF

J gene: TRBJ2-2
clone size: .
V gene: TRBV6-1
D gene: TRBD1
CDR3 DNA: TGTGCGGTCCGGACAGGGGTGAACACCGGGGAGCTGTTTTTT
CDR3 protein: CAVRTGVNTGELFF

J gene: TRBJ2-5
clone size: .
V gene: TRBV3-1
D gene: .
CDR3 DNA: TGTGCCAGCAGCCCTTGGGCCGGAGGGGCCCAAGAGACCCAGTACTTC
CDR3 protein: CASSPWAGGAQETQYF

J gene: TRBJ1-1
clone size: few
V gene: TRBV7-9
D gene: TRBD1
CDR3 DNA: TGTGCCAGCAGCTTAGCGGGGACAGGGGACAGAAGGGCTTTCTTT
CDR3 protein: CASSLAGTGDRRAFF

J gene: TRBJ2-3
clone size: .
V gene: TRBV11-1
D gene: .
CDR3 DNA: TGTGCCAGCCGCGCTCTGTCGTCCAAGCCAAAGAGCACAGATACGCAGTATTTT
CDR3 protein: CASRALSSKPKSTDTQYF

J gene: TRBJ2-1
clone size: few
V gene: TRBV29-1
D gene: .
CDR3 DNA: TGCAGCGTTGCCAAGAGACTAAGCGGTGAGCAGTTCTTC
CDR3 protein: CSVAKRLSGEQFF

J gene: TRBJ2-1
clone size: .
V gene: TRBV4-3
D gene: .
CDR3 DNA: TGCGCCAGCAGCCAAGAATCGCGGGACAATGAGCAGTTCTTC
CDR3 protein: CASSQESRDNEQFF

J gene: TRBJ2-1
clone size: few
V gene: TRBV20-1
D gene: TRBD2
CDR3 DNA: TGCAGTGCCCAGGGACTAGCGCGGGGAGAGCAGTTCTTC
CDR3 protein: CSAQGLARGEQFF

J gene: TRBJ1-6
clone size: .
V gene: TRBV4-1
D gene: .
CDR3 DNA: TGCGCCAGCAGCCAAGATAGCAGCCGAGCTTATAATTCACCCCTCCACTTT
CDR3 protein: CASSQDSSRAYNSPLHF

J gene: TRBJ1-4
clone size: .
V gene: TRBV7-9
D gene: .
CDR3 DNA: TGTGCCAGCAGCCCCCCCAGTGTGAATGAAAAACTGTTTTTT
CDR3 protein: CASSPPSVNEKLFF

J gene: TRBJ2-1
clone size: .
V gene: TRBV10-3
D gene: TRBD1
CDR3 DNA: TGTGCCACCCTCGGGCGACAGGGATCCTACAATGAGCAGTTCTTC
CDR3 protein: CATLGRQGSYNEQFF

J gene: TRBJ1-2
clone size: .
V gene: TRBV29-1
D gene: .
CDR3 DNA: TGCAGCGTTGACGGGGTTGGCACCTTC
CDR3 protein: CSVDGVGTF

J gene: TRBJ2-7
clone size: .
V gene: TRBV6-2/TRBV6-3
D gene: TRBD1
CDR3 DNA: TGTGCCAGCAGCCGTGACAGGGAACACGAGCAGTACTTC
CDR3 protein: CASSRDREHEQYF

J gene: TRBJ2-5
clone size: .
V gene: TRBV7-6
D gene: TRBD2
CDR3 DNA: TGTGCCAGCAGCTTACAAAGCGGGAGTATTGGAGAGACCCAGTACTTC
CDR3 protein: CASSLQSGSIGETQYF

J gene: TRBJ2-2
clone size: .
V gene: TRBV5-6
D gene: .
CDR3 DNA: TGTGCCAGCAGCTTGGCGGTAGCGGAGGGGAGCACCGGGGAGCTGTTTTTT
CDR3 protein: CASSLAVAEGSTGELFF

J gene: TRBJ2-1
clone size: many
V gene: TRBV12-3/TRBV12-4
D gene: .
CDR3 DNA: TGTGCCAGCAGCCCTGGACGAGGACTTTACAATGAGCAGTTCTTC
CDR3 protein: CASSPGRGLYNEQFF